This entry features one TCR beta chain sequence. The sample is drawn from a study of CD8 T cells in Susac syndrome. The multiple sclerosis control group comprised treatment-naive patients with stable or active relapsing-remitting disease. Random hexamers served to reverse transcribe about 0.45 to 1 ug RNA. TCRdb re-derived calls from the immunoSEQ multiplex PCR reads in MiXCR, one entry per CDR3 protein. Counted here are roughly 140,000 distinct CDR3 sequences, roughly 95% occurring once; the ten biggest clones make up around 0.15%. The clonotype originates from a human donor with multiple sclerosis. Sequencing was carried out using CD8+ T cells from PBMCs.

The chain's CDR3 is CASGEVNTEAFF. The CDR3 coding sequence is TGTGCCAGCGGAGAAGTGAACACTGAAGCTTTCTTT. The rearrangement links TRBV12-3 or TRBV12-4 to TRBJ1-1; D gene unclear. The CDR3 length is 12 residues. Deletions cut 8 bases from V and 0 bases from J, with 7 bases between.